The 10 T cell receptor beta chains given below trace back to one sample, sequenced in a study of blood T cell repertoires in COVID-19. The data were produced by immunoSEQ multiplex PCR, yet TCRdb's version contains in-frame clones alone and is incomplete. The sample contains 250,000 or so clones, around 85% of which appear only once. The specimen was peripheral blood. These receptors originate from an elderly man with acute or convalescent COVID-19.

The chain recombines TRBV5-1 with TRBJ1-2; 7 nucleotides line up with TRBD1. Germline trimming cut 7 bases from V and 8 bases from J; bases unmatched to any gene: 8. CDR1 and CDR2 (germline): SGHRS, YFSETQ. CDR3 size: 12 residues. The CDR3 loop reads CASGTTGYGYTF. In DNA, the CDR3 is TGCGCCAGCGGCACGACAGGGTACGGCTACACCTTC.

V gene TRBV5-1 combines with J gene TRBJ2-7, with TRBD1 identical over 8 bases. V shed 4 bases and J 0 bases; nucleotides not matched to a gene: 6. The germline gives CDR1 SGHRS, CDR2 YFSETQ. The CDR3 is 15 residues long. This CDR3 is CASSPWTGSSYEQYF. In DNA form, the CDR3 reads TGCGCCAGCAGCCCCTGGACAGGGAGCTCCTACGAGCAGTACTTC.

This chain's CDR3 is CASSLAKRLNTEAFF. DNA of the CDR3: TGCGCCAGCAGCTTGGCCAAGAGGTTGAACACTGAAGCTTTCTTT. V usage is TRBV5-1 and J usage is TRBJ1-1; D gene unclear. Germline values: CDR1 SGHRS, CDR2 YFSETQ. V was pared by 0 bases and J by 0 bases, with 9 bases between. This CDR3 region has 15 residues.

The chain couples TRBV29-1 to TRBJ2-5, with TRBD2 as a possible D gene (5 bases). The CDR3 length is 12 residues. The germline CDR1 and CDR2 sequences are SQVTM and ANQGSEA. The germline V and J ends were trimmed by 1 base and 10 bases, with 13 bases remaining between them. The chain's CDR3 is CSVEAPSGDQYF. Written as DNA, the CDR3 is TGCAGCGTTGAAGCCCCCTCCGGGGACCAGTACTTC.

The chain uses TRBV6-5 and TRBJ1-2; 7 positions match TRBD1. The J segment lost 3 bases and the V segment lost 6 bases, leaving 4 bases of the junction unmatched. Germline V CDR1 and CDR2: MNHEY, SVGAGI. The length of the CDR3 is 13 residues. CDR3: CASRRQGDYGYTF. The CDR3 region has the DNA TGTGCCAGCAGGCGACAGGGTGACTATGGCTACACCTTC.

CDR3 loop: CASRETGAYYGYTF. The CDR3 bases are TGCGCCAGCAGGGAGACAGGGGCCTACTATGGCTACACCTTC. The rearrangement uses TRBV10-2 and TRBJ1-2; TRBD1 matches at 8 bases. After removal of 6 bases from V and 3 bases from J, the junction contained 6 bases not matched to a gene. The CDR3 totals 14 residues. Germline CDR1 reads WSHSY; CDR2 reads SAAADI.

This clone was observed a single time. The chain recombines TRBV18 with TRBJ2-7; TRBD1 is a possible D gene (6 bases). CDR3 length: 14 amino acids. The V gene's germline CDR1 is KGHSH and CDR2 LQKENI. V was clipped by 6 bases and J by 5 bases, with 17 bases between them. The CDR3 nucleotides read TGTGCCAGCTCCCGTACAGGGATAATCAACGAGCAGTACTTC. Residues: CASSRTGIINEQYF.

The gene calls are TRBV6-1 and TRBJ1-6; 9 positions agree with TRBD1. V dropped 3 bases and J dropped 8; count of bases not matched to a gene: 5. This CDR3 is built from 15 residues. Germline assignment: CDR1 MNHNS and CDR2 SASEGT. DNA for the CDR3: TGTGCCAGCAGTGACACCGGGACAGGGTATTCACCCCTCCACTTT. It translates to CASSDTGTGYSPLHF.

V usage is TRBV6-2 or TRBV6-3 and J usage is TRBJ1-2; the D is unclear. This CDR3 region has 15 residues. Germline loops: CDR1 MNHEY, CDR2 SVGEGT. The V end lost 5 bases, the J end lost 4 bases, and 17 bases lay between the germline ends. The CDR3: CASSQTTRLGYGYTF. The CDR3 DNA sequence: TGTGCCAGCAGTCAGACAACACGTTTGGGCTATGGCTACACCTTC.

The sample holds a few counts of this clone. CDR3 protein: CASSQVSTSDTQYF. The CDR3 DNA sequence: TGTGCCAGCAGCCAAGTGAGTACTTCAGATACGCAGTATTTT. The genes are TRBV3-1 (or the pseudogene TRBV3-2) and TRBJ2-3; D ambiguous. The CDR3 extends over 14 amino acids. Trimming removed 1 base from V and 4 bases from J, with 9 bases in between. CDR1 LGHDT and CDR2 YNNKEL come from the germline V gene (reference sequence).